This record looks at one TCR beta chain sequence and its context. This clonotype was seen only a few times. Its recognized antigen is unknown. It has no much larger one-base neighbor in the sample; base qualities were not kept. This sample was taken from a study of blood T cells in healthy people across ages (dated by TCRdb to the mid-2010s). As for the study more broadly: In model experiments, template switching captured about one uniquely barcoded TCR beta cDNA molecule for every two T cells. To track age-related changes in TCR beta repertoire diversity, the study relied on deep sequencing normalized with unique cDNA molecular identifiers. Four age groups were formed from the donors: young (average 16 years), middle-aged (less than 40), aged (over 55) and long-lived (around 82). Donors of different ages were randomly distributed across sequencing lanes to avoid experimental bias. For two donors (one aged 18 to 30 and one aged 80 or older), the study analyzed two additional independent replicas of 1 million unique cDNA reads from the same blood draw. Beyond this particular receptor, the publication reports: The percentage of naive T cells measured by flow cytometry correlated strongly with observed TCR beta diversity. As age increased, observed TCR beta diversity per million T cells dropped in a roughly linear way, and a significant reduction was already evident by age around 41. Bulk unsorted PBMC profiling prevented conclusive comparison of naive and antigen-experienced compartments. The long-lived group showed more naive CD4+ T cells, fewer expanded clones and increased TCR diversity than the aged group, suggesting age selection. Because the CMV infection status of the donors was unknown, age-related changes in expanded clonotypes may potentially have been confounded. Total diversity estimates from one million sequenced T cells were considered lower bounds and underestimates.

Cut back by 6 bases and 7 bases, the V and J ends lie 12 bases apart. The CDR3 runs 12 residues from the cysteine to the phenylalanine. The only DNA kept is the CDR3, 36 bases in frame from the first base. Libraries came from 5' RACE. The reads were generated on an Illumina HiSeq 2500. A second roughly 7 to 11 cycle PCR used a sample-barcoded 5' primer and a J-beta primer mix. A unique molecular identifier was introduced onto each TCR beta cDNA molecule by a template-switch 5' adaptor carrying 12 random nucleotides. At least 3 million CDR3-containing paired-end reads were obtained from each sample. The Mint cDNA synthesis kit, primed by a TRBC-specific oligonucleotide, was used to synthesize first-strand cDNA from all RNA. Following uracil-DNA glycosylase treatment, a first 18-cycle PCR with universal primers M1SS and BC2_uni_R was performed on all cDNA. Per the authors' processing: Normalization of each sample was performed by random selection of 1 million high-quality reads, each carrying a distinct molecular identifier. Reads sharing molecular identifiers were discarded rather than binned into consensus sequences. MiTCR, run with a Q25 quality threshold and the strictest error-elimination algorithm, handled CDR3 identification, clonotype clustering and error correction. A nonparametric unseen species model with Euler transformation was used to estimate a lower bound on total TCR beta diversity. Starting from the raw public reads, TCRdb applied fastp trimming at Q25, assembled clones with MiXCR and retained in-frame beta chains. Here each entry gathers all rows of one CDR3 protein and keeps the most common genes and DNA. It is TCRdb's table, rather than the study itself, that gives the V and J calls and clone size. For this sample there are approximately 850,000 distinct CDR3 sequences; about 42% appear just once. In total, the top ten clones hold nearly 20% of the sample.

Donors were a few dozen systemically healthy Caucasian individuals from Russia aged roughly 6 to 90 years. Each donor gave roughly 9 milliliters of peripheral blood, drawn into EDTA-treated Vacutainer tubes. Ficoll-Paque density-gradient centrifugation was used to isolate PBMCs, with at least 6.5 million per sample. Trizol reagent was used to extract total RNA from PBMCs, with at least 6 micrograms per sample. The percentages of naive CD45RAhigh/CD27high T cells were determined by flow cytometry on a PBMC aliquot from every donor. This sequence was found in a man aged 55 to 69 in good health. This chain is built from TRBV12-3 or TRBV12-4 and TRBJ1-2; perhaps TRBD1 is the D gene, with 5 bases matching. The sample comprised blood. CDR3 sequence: CASSQGRAGYTF. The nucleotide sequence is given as TGTGCCAGCAGCCAGGGACGGGCTGGCTACACCTTC.